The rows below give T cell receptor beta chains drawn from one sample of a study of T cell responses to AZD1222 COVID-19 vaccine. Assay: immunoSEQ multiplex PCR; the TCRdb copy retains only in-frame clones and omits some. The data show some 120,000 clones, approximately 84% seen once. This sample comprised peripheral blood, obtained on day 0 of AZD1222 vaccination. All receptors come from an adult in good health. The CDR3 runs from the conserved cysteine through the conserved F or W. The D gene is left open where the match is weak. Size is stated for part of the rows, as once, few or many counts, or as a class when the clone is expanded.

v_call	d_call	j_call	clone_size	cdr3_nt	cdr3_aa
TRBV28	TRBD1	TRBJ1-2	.	TGTGCCAGCAGTTCCGGACAGGAGGTTGGCTATGGCTACACCTTC	CASSSGQEVGYGYTF
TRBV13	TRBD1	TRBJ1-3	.	TGTGCCAGCAGCTTAGGTCTGACAGGGGGCTTGAACACCATATATTTT	CASSLGLTGGLNTIYF
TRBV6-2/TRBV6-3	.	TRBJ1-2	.	TGTGCCAGCAGCCGAACTCCGGGACGGCGGGATGGCTACACCTTC	CASSRTPGRRDGYTF
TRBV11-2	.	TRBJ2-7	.	TGTGCCAGCAGCTTTTTCGGCGGGGATTACGAGCAGTACTTC	CASSFFGGDYEQYF
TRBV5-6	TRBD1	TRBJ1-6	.	TGTGCCAGCAGCTCCGACAGGGGGAGAAGTCGATCACCCCTCCACTTT	CASSSDRGRSRSPLHF
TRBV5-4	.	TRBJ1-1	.	TGTGCCAGCAGCTTGGGAGTCTGGACGGGGAGGAGTAGGAACACTGAAGCTTTCTTT	CASSLGVWTGRSRNTEAFF
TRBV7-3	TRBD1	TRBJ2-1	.	TGTGCCAGCAGCCGAGGGACAGGGTCGGATGAGCAGTTCTTC	CASSRGTGSDEQFF
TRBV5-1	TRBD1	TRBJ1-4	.	TGCGCCAGCAGCTCGTACAGGGGGGATAATGAAAAACTGTTTTTT	CASSSYRGDNEKLFF
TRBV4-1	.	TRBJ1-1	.	TGCGCCAGCAGCCAGGCCGGGGCCGGAGCTTTCTTT	CASSQAGAGAFF
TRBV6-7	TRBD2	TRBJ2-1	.	TGTGCCAGCAGTTACCGAACCAACCGACTAGCGCTATCCTACAATGAGCAGTTCTTC	CASSYRTNRLALSYNEQFF
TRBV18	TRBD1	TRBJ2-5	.	TGTGCCAGCTCACCGGACAGGGCACAAGAGACCCAGTACTTC	CASSPDRAQETQYF
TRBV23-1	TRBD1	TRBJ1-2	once	TGCGCCAGCAGTCAGGCCGGACAGGGAGGCACCTTC	CASSQAGQGGTF
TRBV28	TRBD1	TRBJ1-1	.	TGTGCCAGCAGTTACGAGACAGGGGGGAACACTGAAGCTTTCTTT	CASSYETGGNTEAFF
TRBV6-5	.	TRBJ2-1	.	TGTGCCAGCGAGGGTAATCGCAATGAGCAGTTCTTC	CASEGNRNEQFF
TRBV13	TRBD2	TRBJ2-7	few	TGTGCCAGCAGCTCCGACCCAACTAGCGGGGGAACCTACGAGCAGTACTTC	CASSSDPTSGGTYEQYF
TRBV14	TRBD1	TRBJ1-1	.	TGTGCCAGCAGCCAAGGGGCCCGGACAGGGGCCGTTCTCCACACTGAAGCTTTCTTT	CASSQGARTGAVLHTEAFF
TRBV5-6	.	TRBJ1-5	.	TGTGCCAGCAGCATCCAGGGGAGGCAGCCCCAGCATTTT	CASSIQGRQPQHF
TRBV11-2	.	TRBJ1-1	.	TGTGCCAGCAGCTTTGGTATCCCTAACACTGAAGCTTTCTTT	CASSFGIPNTEAFF
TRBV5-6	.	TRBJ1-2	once	TGTGCCAGCAGCCCACGTTTGGGGGACCGTCGTGGCTACACCTTC	CASSPRLGDRRGYTF
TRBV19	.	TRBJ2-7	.	TGTGCCACCAGCGGTCTGGACGGGAACTACGAGCAGTACTTC	CATSGLDGNYEQYF
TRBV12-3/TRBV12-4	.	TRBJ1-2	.	TGTGCCAGCAGTTCCGGGGGCCCATATGGCTACACCTTC	CASSSGGPYGYTF
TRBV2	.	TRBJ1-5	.	TGTGCCAGCAGTGATACTGGGGTGAGGGGTCAGCCCCAGCATTTT	CASSDTGVRGQPQHF
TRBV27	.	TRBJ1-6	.	TGTGCCAGCAGTTTAAAGTATGGGAAATATTCACCCCTCCACTTT	CASSLKYGKYSPLHF
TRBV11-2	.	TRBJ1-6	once	TGTGCCAGCAGCCCCTCGTTGGATTCACCCCTCCACTTT	CASSPSLDSPLHF
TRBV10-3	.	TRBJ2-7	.	TGTGCCATCAGTGTTTGGACAGGAGGGGTATACGAGCAGTACTTC	CAISVWTGGVYEQYF
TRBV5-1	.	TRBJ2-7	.	TGCGCCTCTCGGGAGGAAACAGGGAGATACGAGCAGTACTTC	CASREETGRYEQYF
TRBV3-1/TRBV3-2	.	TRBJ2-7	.	TGTGCCAGCAGCCTTTACCCTGCCTACGAGCAGTACTTC	CASSLYPAYEQYF
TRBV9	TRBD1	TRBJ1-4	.	TGTGCCAGCAGCGTAGGGGACAGGGGGAATGAAAAACTGTTTTTT	CASSVGDRGNEKLFF
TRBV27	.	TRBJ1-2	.	TGTGCCAGCAGTTCCACAGACAGGACGGGGGGCTACACCTTC	CASSSTDRTGGYTF
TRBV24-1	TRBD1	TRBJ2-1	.	TGTGCCACCAGTGATTTGGGGGGACAGGGAGTGGTACAGTTCTTC	CATSDLGGQGVVQFF
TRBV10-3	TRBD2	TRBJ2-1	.	TGTGCCATCAGTGAGTCGTGGGGACCCACGGGGGGTGAGCAGTTCTTC	CAISESWGPTGGEQFF
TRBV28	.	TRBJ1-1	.	TGTGCCAGCAGCCCTTCCCCAGGCGCCCAAAACACTGAAGCTTTCTTT	CASSPSPGAQNTEAFF
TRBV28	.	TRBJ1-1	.	TGTGCCAGCAGCACCCCCGGGGGTGCTTTCTTT	CASSTPGGAFF
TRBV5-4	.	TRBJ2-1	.	TGTGCCAGCAGCTTAATTGCCTACAATGAGCAGTTCTTC	CASSLIAYNEQFF
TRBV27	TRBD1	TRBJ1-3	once	TGTGCCAGCAGTTTAGAGCCTCCGGGACAGGGCTGGGGCACCATATATTTT	CASSLEPPGQGWGTIYF
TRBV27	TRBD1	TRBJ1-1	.	TGTGCCGTCCGAACAGGGGGCGCGTCCGCTTTCTTT	CAVRTGGASAFF
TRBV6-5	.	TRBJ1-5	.	TGTGCCAGCCGTCGGGGGAATCAGCCCCAGCATTTT	CASRRGNQPQHF
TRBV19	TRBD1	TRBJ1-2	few	TGTGCCAGTAGTTTCCACGGACAGGGCGACTATGGCTACACCTTC	CASSFHGQGDYGYTF
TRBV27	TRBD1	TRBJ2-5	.	TGTGCCAGCAGTTCCCAGGGGGCGGGGGAGACCCAGTACTTC	CASSSQGAGETQYF
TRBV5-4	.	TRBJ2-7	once	TGTGCCAGCAGTCAGGCCCACTCCTACGAGCAGTACTTC	CASSQAHSYEQYF
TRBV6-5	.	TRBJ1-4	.	TGTGCCAGCAGTTACGGTCCCAGCGAAAAACTGTTTTTT	CASSYGPSEKLFF
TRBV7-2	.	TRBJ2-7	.	TGTGCCAGCAGCTCGGGACTCTACGAGCAGTACTTC	CASSSGLYEQYF
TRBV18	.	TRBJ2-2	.	TGTGCCAGCTCAGGCCTTCTCTCCGGGGAGCTGTTTTTT	CASSGLLSGELFF
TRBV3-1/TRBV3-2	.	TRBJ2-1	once	TGTGCCAGCAGCCTCCGGGGACCCACGGACAATGAGCAGTTCTTC	CASSLRGPTDNEQFF
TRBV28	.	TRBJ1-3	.	TGTGCCGGTCAGGCCTCTGGAAACACCATATATTTT	CAGQASGNTIYF
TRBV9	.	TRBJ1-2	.	TGTGCCAGCAGCGTAGCTTCGGGGGGCGTGTATGGCTACACCTTC	CASSVASGGVYGYTF